The next 19 T cell receptor beta chains were all read from a single sample in a study of cytomegalovirus exposure and HLA in healthy donors. Measured with immunoSEQ multiplex PCR; TCRdb has only the in-frame clones, and not every one. Among around 130,000 clones listed, around 85% were seen once. Sequenced sample: PBMCs. Source of these receptors: a woman aged 25 to 45 in good health and CMV-seronegative.

This sequence joins TRBV19 and TRBJ1-5; 7 nucleotides align to TRBD1. J lost 5 bases, V lost 6 bases, and 7 bases had no gene match. The germline CDR1 and CDR2 sequences are LNHDA and SQIVND (reference sequence). The CDR3 has 14 residues. Here the CDR3 reads CASSIRTGDQPQHF. The CDR3 region has the DNA TGTGCCAGTAGCATCCGCACAGGGGATCAGCCCCAGCATTTT.

This rearrangement joins TRBV30 to TRBJ1-1; perhaps TRBD1 as D (6 bases). The V and J ends lost 5 bases and 1 base respectively, with 11 bases between them. Germline CDR1 and CDR2: GTSNPN and SVGIG (reference sequence). The CDR3 spans 13 residues. The CDR3 loop reads CAWFRQANTEAFF. The DNA of the CDR3 is TGTGCCTGGTTTAGACAGGCGAACACTGAAGCTTTCTTT.

Concerning this clone: This CDR3 is also generated by other DNA sequences in the sample. This sequence joins TRBV10-3 and TRBJ2-7, with D maybe TRBD2 (6 bases). With 10 bases removed from V and 5 bases from J, the gap between germline ends came to 9 bases. The CDR3 runs 10 residues. CDR1 and CDR2 (germline): ENHRY, SYGVKD. This chain's CDR3 is CATGSDEQYF. Here the CDR3 DNA reads TGTGCCACCGGGAGTGACGAGCAGTACTTC.

The chain employs TRBV27 and TRBJ2-7; TRBD1 is a possible D gene (6 bases). CDR3 length equals 16 residues. Between the trimmed V and J ends, which lost 5 bases and 0 bases, there was a span of 17 bases. The germline V gene encodes CDR1 MNHEY and CDR2 SMNVEV (reference sequence). The CDR3 reads CASSPPPDSYSYEQYF. CDR3 sequence (DNA): TGTGCCAGCAGTCCGCCTCCGGACAGTTACTCCTACGAGCAGTACTTC.

The chain links TRBV30 to TRBJ2-7; a weak D match, TRBD1 (6 bases). The V gene's germline CDR1 is GTSNPN and CDR2 SVGIG (reference sequence). The CDR3 is made up of 13 amino acids. V dropped 5 bases and J dropped 3 bases, with 14 bases sitting between them. This CDR3 is CAWDQGTRYEQYF. CDR3 DNA: TGTGCCTGGGATCAGGGGACACGCTACGAGCAGTACTTC.

V gene TRBV5-6 combines with J gene TRBJ1-5; TRBD1 might be the D (6 bases). The germline gives CDR1 SGHDT, CDR2 YYEEEE. CDR3 length: 16 residues. V shed 3 bases and J shed 6 bases, with 19 bases lying between them. Written as DNA, the CDR3 is TGTGCCAGCAGCTACGCGGGGGGGGCGGGTGGTCAGCCCCAGCATTTT. This encodes CASSYAGGAGGQPQHF.

The chain employs TRBV6-5 and TRBJ1-1; tentatively, D is TRBD1 (6 bases). This CDR3 has 15 residues. Trimming removed 2 bases at V and 1 base at J, with 11 bases between. Germline CDR1 and CDR2: MNHEY and SVGAGI. Here the CDR3 DNA reads TGTGCCAGCAGTTACGGACAGAACCCGAACACTGAAGCTTTCTTT. Amino acid sequence: CASSYGQNPNTEAFF.

The gene calls are TRBV12-5 and TRBJ2-5; D might be TRBD2 (6 bases). V was pared by 1 base and J by 7 bases, with 10 bases between. This CDR3 has 13 amino acids. CDR1 and CDR2 (germline): LGHNT, FRNRAP. This chain's CDR3 is CASGLGQGGTQYF. CDR3 sequence (DNA): TGTGCTAGTGGTTTGGGCCAGGGAGGGACCCAGTACTTC.

The V gene is TRBV2, the J gene TRBJ2-1, with 9 nucleotides matching TRBD2. Trimming took 7 bases from V and 7 from J; bases not matched to a gene: 14. Germline V gene sequence: CDR1 SNHLY, CDR2 FYNNEI. The CDR3 is 16 amino acids. The CDR3: CASMGSRASGVNEQFF. Written as DNA, the CDR3 is TGTGCCAGCATGGGGTCGAGAGCTAGCGGGGTGAATGAGCAGTTCTTC.

The genes are TRBV7-2 and TRBJ1-1; 9 bases align to TRBD1. V shed 4 bases and J 4 bases; nucleotides not matched to a gene: 16. The V gene's germline CDR1 is SGHTA and CDR2 FQGNSA. CDR3 length: 18 residues. The CDR3: CASSSKPGTGWLGTEAFF. For the CDR3, the DNA is TGTGCCAGCAGCTCGAAACCGGGGACAGGGTGGTTAGGCACTGAAGCTTTCTTT.

This clone was detected only once. The chain joins TRBV13 to TRBJ1-3; the D is unclear. Germline V CDR1 and CDR2: PRHDT, FYEKMQ (reference sequence). V was trimmed by 5 bases and J by 9 bases, leaving 11 bases between them. This CDR3 is built from 12 residues. In DNA, the CDR3 is TGTGCCAGCAGCCCCCGCGGTGGCACCATATATTTT. The encoded protein is CASSPRGGTIYF.

The V and J genes are TRBV27 and TRBJ2-2, with 10 bases matching TRBD1. The CDR3 extends over 15 amino acids. Looked up from germline, CDR1 is MNHEY and CDR2 is SMNVEV (reference sequence). V lost 4 bases to trimming and J lost 1 base; unmatched junction nucleotides: 0. The chain's CDR3 is CASSWTGGNTGELFF. The CDR3 DNA reads TGTGCCAGCAGTTGGACAGGGGGGAACACCGGGGAGCTGTTTTTT.

This chain links TRBV9 with TRBJ2-5, with 11 bases fitting TRBD2. V was clipped by 3 bases and J by 4 bases; unmatched bases: 20. The CDR3 is 20 amino acids. The germline gives CDR1 SGDLS, CDR2 YYNGEE. The CDR3 spells CASSEPSPLAGGPGGETQYF. The CDR3 nucleotides read TGTGCCAGCAGCGAGCCCAGCCCCTTAGCGGGGGGGCCCGGAGGAGAGACCCAGTACTTC.

The sample holds one count of this clone. The chain has TRBV5-4 and TRBJ2-7; D is unresolved. This CDR3 spans 12 amino acids. V was trimmed by 1 base and J by 7 bases, leaving 9 bases between them. Germline CDR1 is SGHNT and CDR2 is YYREEE (reference sequence). CDR3 loop: CASSLRGLEQYF. CDR3 sequence (DNA): TGTGCCAGCAGCTTGAGAGGTCTGGAGCAGTACTTC.

The chain combines TRBV6-5 with TRBJ2-3; 9 bases line up with TRBD2. The CDR3 has 14 amino acids. Germline V gives CDR1 MNHEY, CDR2 SVGAGI. V was pared by 6 bases and J by 5 bases, with 6 bases of the junction left unmatched. The CDR3 loop is CASRRGGRGDTQYF. Here the CDR3 DNA reads TGTGCCAGCAGGCGGGGGGGCCGAGGAGATACGCAGTATTTT.

The genes are TRBV19 and TRBJ2-2, with TRBD2 as a possible D gene (6 bases). Between the trimmed V and J ends, which lost 7 bases and 5 bases, there was a span of 17 bases. The CDR3 contains 15 residues. The V gene's germline CDR1 is LNHDA and CDR2 SQIVND (reference sequence). The CDR3, as DNA: TGTGCCAGTACCCACCCCGGGGGAAGGACCGGGGAGCTGTTTTTT. Its protein is CASTHPGGRTGELFF.

This clone has more than one count but fewer than ten. The chain couples TRBV5-6 to TRBJ1-2, with D uncertain. V was pared by 2 bases and J by 6 bases, with 8 bases between. This CDR3 is 12 amino acids long. Germline V gene sequence: CDR1 SGHDT, CDR2 YYEEEE. The CDR3 bases are TGTGCCAGCAGCTTTCAGCGGGATGGCTACACCTTC. This translates into CASSFQRDGYTF.

The CDR3 sequence is CASSLSDRGLEKLFF. CDR3 sequence (DNA): TGTGCCAGCAGCTTGTCTGACAGGGGGCTTGAAAAACTGTTTTTT. The gene calls are TRBV7-2 and TRBJ1-4; 10 bases align to TRBD1. Germline-derived CDR1 and CDR2 are SGHTA and FQGNSA. V dropped 3 bases and J dropped 7; count of bases not matched to a gene: 5. The CDR3 has 15 amino acids.

The rearrangement joins TRBV25-1 to TRBJ1-3, with a weak D call TRBD1 (6 bases). The CDR3 runs to 13 residues. Trimming removed 6 bases at V and 8 bases at J, with 14 bases between. Looked up from germline, CDR1 is MGHDK and CDR2 is SYGVNS. CDR3 amino acids: CASSPTGLDTIYF. The CDR3 nucleotides read TGTGCCAGCAGCCCCACAGGGTTGGACACCATATATTTT.